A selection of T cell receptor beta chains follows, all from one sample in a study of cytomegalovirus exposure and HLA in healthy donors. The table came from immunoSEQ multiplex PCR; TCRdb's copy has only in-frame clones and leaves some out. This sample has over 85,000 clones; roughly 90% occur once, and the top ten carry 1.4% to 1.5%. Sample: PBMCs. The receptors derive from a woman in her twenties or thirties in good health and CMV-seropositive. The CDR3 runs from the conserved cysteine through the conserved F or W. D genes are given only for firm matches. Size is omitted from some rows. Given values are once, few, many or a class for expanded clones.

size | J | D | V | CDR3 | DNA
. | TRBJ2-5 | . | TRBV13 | CASSSPRTTQETQYF | TGTGCCAGCAGCTCCCCCCGGACTACACAAGAGACCCAGTACTTC
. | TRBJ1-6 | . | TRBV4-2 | CASSQDQGSPLHF | TGTGCCAGCAGCCAAGATCAGGGTTCACCCCTCCACTTT
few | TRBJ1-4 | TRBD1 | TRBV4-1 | CASSHGTVEKLFF | TGCGCCAGCAGCCACGGGACAGTTGAAAAACTGTTTTTT
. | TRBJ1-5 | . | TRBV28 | CASSLAQGGNQPQHF | TGTGCCAGCAGTTTAGCGCAGGGCGGCAATCAGCCCCAGCATTTT
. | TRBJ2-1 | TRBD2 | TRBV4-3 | CASSQLTTSGSYNEQFF | TGCGCCAGCAGCCAATTGACGACTAGCGGATCCTACAATGAGCAGTTCTTC
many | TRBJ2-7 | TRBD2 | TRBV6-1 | CASSERLAGAYEQYF | TGTGCCAGCAGTGAACGCTTAGCGGGAGCCTACGAGCAGTACTTC
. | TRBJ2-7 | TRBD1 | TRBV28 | CASHPWTGIFHEQYF | TGTGCCAGCCACCCATGGACAGGGATCTTCCACGAGCAGTACTTC
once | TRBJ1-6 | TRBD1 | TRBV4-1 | CASSPLGQFYNSPLHF | TGCGCCAGCAGCCCACTGGGACAGTTCTATAATTCACCCCTCCACTTT
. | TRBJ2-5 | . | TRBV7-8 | CASSLRDRFQETQYF | TGTGCCAGCAGCTTGCGGGACAGATTCCAAGAGACCCAGTACTTC
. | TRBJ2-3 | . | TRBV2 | CASRMTTASTDTQYF | TGTGCCAGCAGGATGACAACAGCTAGCACAGATACGCAGTATTTT
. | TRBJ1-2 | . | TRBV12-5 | CASGQENYGYTF | TGTGCTAGTGGACAAGAAAACTATGGCTACACCTTC
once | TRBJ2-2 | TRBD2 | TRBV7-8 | CASSLEPGLAELKKNTGELFF | TGTGCCAGCAGCTTAGAACCGGGACTAGCGGAACTGAAAAAGAACACCGGGGAGCTGTTTTTT
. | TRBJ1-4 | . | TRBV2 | CASSEDEAQRPFF | TGTGCCAGCAGTGAAGATGAGGCCCAGCGCCCGTTTTTT
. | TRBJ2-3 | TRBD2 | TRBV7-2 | CASSFSGLAGGGDTQYF | TGTGCCAGCAGCTTCTCGGGACTAGCGGGAGGAGGAGATACGCAGTATTTT
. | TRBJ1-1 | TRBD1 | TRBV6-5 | CASRVGQRSTEAFF | TGTGCCAGCAGGGTGGGACAGCGGAGCACTGAAGCTTTCTTT
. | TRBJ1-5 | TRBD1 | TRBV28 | CASSSRDRGNQPQHF | TGTGCCAGCAGTTCCCGGGACAGGGGAAATCAGCCCCAGCATTTT
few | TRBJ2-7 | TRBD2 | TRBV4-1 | CASSQEAGTRISEQYF | TGCGCCAGCAGCCAAGAAGCCGGGACTAGGATATCCGAGCAGTACTTC
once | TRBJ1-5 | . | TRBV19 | CASIDSHYSNQPQHF | TGTGCCAGTATAGACAGTCATTATAGCAATCAGCCCCAGCATTTT
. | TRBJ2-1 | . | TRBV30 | CAWRGAGSSYNEQFF | TGTGCCTGGAGGGGAGCCGGGAGCTCCTACAATGAGCAGTTCTTC
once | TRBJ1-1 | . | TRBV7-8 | CASSLGGRGVAEAFF | TGTGCCAGCAGCTTAGGTGGCAGGGGAGTTGCTGAAGCTTTCTTT
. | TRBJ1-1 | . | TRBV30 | CAWSVNRGTEAFF | TGTGCCTGGAGTGTTAATCGAGGAACTGAAGCTTTCTTT
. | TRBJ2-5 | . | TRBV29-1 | CSVDAQVETQYF | TGCAGCGTTGATGCTCAGGTGGAGACCCAGTACTTC
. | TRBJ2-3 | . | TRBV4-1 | CASSRVETGTPSTDTQYF | TGCGCCAGCAGCCGGGTGGAAACCGGGACACCGAGCACAGATACGCAGTATTTT
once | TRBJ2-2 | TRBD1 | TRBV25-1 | CASSDSTGGTGELFF | TGTGCCAGCAGTGACTCGACAGGGGGCACCGGGGAGCTGTTTTTT
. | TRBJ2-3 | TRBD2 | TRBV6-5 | CASSYSGTSGADTQYF | TGTGCCAGCAGTTACTCTGGGACTAGCGGCGCAGATACGCAGTATTTT
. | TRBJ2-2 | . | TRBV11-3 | CASSFSGNTGELFF | TGTGCCAGCAGCTTTAGCGGGAACACCGGGGAGCTGTTTTTT
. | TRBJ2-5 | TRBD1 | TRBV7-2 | CASSLGGQGKGETQYF | TGTGCCAGCAGCTTAGGAGGACAGGGGAAAGGGGAGACCCAGTACTTC
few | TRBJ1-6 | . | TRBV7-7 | CASRTPQRHSPLHF | TGTGCTAGCAGGACCCCCCAGCGTCATTCACCCCTCCACTTT
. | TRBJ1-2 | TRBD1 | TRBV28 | CASSLSTGGGGYTF | TGTGCCAGCAGTTTATCAACAGGGGGCGGTGGCTACACCTTC
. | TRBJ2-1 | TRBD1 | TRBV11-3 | CASSSGTGYNEQFF | TGTGCCAGCAGCTCCGGGACAGGTTACAATGAGCAGTTCTTC
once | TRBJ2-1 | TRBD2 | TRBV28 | CASSPTQGSGGDNEQFF | TGTGCCAGCAGTCCTACGCAGGGAAGCGGGGGGGACAATGAGCAGTTCTTC
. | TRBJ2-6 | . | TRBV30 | CAWSKQAPGANVLTF | TGTGCCTGGAGTAAACAGGCTCCTGGGGCCAACGTCCTGACTTTC
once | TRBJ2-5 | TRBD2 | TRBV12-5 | CASGCFHSQLHPLGKREMGETQYF | TGTGCTAGTGGTTGCTTTCACTCACAGTTGCATCCTCTTGGTAAGCGGGAGATGGGGGAGACCCAGTACTTC
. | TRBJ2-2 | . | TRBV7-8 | CASITSDNPGELFF | TGTGCCAGCATCACCTCAGATAACCCCGGGGAGCTGTTTTTT
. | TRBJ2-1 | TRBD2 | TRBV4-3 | CASSQAVGLAGPEQFF | TGCGCCAGCAGCCAAGCTGTGGGACTAGCGGGCCCGGAGCAGTTCTTC
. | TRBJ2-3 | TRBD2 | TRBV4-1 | CASSQVKRGTDTQYF | TGCGCCAGCAGCCAAGTTAAGCGGGGAACAGATACGCAGTATTTT
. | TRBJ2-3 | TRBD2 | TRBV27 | CASTGLGTSGTDTQYF | TGTGCCAGCACTGGGCTAGGGACTAGCGGAACAGATACGCAGTATTTT
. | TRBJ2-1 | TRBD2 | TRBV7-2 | CASSSRASGNSYNEQFF | TGTGCCAGCAGCTCGCGAGCTAGCGGGAACTCCTACAATGAGCAGTTCTTC